This T cell receptor beta chain came from a study of shared clonotypes between healthy human individuals. As for the study in general: Plates per donor: three CD4 naive, three CD4 memory, two CD8 naive, one CD8 memory. General study points: Shared clonotypes: about 5.3% naive CD4, around 4% naive CD8, 2.3% memory CD4, more than 0.3% memory CD8. Among the subsets, naive ones generally showed larger estimated richness than memory ones.

Donors comprised only Caucasian adults living in Nashville, Tennessee. As for this clone: The target antigen is unknown.

Germline values: CDR1 MNHNS, CDR2 SASEGT. The length of the CDR3 is 15 residues. Between the trimmed V and J ends, which lost 4 bases and 0 bases, there was a span of 9 bases. The repertoire was sequenced with immunoSEQ multiplex PCR; TCRdb's copy has only in-frame clones and lacks some. Of 2.3 million or so clones listed, 85% to 95% are singletons. The sequence came from a man between 18 and 35 years old in good health. Some clones in this sample may be carry-over from other donors' samples. The sequenced material came from naive CD4+ T cells from PBMCs. Stated subset: CD45RA+ positively selected. The chain is built from TRBV6-1 and TRBJ1-4; D gene uncertain. CDR3 bases: TGTGCCAGCAGTGTTGAGGATGCAACTAATGAAAAACTGTTTTTT. Translated, it gives CASSVEDATNEKLFF.